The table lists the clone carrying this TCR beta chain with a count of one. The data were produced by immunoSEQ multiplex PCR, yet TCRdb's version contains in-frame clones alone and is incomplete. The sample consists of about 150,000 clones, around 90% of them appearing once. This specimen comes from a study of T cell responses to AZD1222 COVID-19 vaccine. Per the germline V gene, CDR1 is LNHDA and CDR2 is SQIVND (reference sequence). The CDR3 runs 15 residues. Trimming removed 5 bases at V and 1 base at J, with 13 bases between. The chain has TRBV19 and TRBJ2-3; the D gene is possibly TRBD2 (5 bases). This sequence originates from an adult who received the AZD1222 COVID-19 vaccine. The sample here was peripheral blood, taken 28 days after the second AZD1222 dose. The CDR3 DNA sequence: TGTGCCAGTAGTTTTGCCGAGGGTCGCACAGATACGCAGTATTTT. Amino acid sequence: CASSFAEGRTDTQYF.